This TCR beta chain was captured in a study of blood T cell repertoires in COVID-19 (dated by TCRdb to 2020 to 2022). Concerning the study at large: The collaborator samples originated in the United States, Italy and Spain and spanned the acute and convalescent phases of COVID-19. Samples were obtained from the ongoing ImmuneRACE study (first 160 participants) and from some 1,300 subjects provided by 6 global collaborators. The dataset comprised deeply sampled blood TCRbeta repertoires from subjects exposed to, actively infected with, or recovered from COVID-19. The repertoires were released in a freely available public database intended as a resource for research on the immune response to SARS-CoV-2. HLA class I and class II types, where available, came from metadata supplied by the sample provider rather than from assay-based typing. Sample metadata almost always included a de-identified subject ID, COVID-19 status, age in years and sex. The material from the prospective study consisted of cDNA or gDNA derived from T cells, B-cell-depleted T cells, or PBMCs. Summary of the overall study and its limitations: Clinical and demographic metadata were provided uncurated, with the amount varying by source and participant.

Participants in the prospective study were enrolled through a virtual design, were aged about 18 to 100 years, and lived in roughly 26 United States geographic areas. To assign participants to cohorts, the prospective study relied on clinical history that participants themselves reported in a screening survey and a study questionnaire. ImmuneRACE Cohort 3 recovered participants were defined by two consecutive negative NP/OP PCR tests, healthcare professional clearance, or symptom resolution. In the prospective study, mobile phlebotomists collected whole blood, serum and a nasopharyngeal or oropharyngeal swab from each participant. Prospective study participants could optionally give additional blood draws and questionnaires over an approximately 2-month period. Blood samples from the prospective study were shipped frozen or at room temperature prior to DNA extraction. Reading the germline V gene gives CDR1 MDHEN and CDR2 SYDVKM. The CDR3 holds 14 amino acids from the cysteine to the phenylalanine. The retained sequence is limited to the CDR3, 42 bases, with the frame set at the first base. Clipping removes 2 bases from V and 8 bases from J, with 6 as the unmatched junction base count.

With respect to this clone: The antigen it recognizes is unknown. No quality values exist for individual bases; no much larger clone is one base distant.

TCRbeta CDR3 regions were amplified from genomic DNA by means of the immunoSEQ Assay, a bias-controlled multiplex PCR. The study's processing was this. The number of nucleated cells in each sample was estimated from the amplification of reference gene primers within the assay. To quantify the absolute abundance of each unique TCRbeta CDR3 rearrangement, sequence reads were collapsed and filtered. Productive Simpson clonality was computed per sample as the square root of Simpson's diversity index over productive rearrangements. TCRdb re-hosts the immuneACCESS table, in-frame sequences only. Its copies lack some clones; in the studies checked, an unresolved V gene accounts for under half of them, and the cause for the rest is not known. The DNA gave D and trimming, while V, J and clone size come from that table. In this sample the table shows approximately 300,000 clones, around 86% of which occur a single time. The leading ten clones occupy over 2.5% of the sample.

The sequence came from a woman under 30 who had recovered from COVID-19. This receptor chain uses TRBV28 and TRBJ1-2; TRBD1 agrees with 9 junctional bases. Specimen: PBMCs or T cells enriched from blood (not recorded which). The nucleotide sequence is TGTGCCAGCAGTTTAGAACAGGGGGCAAGAGGCTACACCTTC. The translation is CASSLEQGARGYTF.